These 19 T cell receptor beta chains originate from one sample sequenced in a study of vaccination effects on CD4 cells after COVID-19. Antigen-specific CD4+ T cells were expanded with viral peptide pools in the ViraFEST assay before sequencing. Subsequent to 10 days of culture, CD4+ T cells were isolated. Vaccine recipients lacked prior SARS-CoV-2 infection and had negative nucleocapsid antibodies. The assay was immunoSEQ multiplex PCR, and TCRdb's table has in-frame clones only and misses some. The sample has 60,000 to 65,000 clones, over 70% seen once. Their antigens remain unidentified. Here the sequenced sample was CD4+ T cells from PBMCs cultured with HCoV-OC43 spike peptides, taken before COVID-19 vaccination. Regarding subset: HCoV-OC43 spike overlapping peptide pool stimulation. The receptors derive from a human donor who received a COVID-19 vaccine.

The chain carries TRBV6-5 and TRBJ2-2; D call uncertain. Germline V CDR1 and CDR2: MNHEY, SVGAGI. The CDR3 contains 12 residues. V was cut by 8 bases and J by 7 bases, with 11 bases left in between. This CDR3 reads CASRRNVGELFF. The CDR3 region has the DNA TGTGCCAGCCGCCGTAACGTCGGGGAGCTGTTTTTT.

This chain joins TRBV7-2 and TRBJ1-1; D gene ambiguous. Germline V gene data show CDR1 as SGHTA and CDR2 as FQGNSA. V lost 1 base, J lost 7 bases, and 10 bases lay in between. CDR3 length equals 13 residues. The CDR3 protein is CASSLVFSFEAFF. The DNA of the CDR3 is TGTGCCAGCAGCTTAGTTTTTTCATTTGAAGCTTTCTTT.

The chain carries TRBV4-3 and TRBJ2-7; no clear D gene. From germline, CDR1 is LGHNA and CDR2 YSLEER. With 0 bases removed from V and 3 bases from J, the gap between germline ends came to 18 bases. This CDR3 has 17 amino acids. As DNA, the CDR3 is TGCGCCAGCAGCCAAGATCCGCCGGAGTTAAATGACTACGAGCAGTACGTC. Its protein product is CASSQDPPELNDYEQYV.

The V and J genes are TRBV28 and TRBJ1-6, with 8 bases that match TRBD1. Germline CDR1 MDHEN, CDR2 SYDVKM. This CDR3 has 16 amino acids. J was trimmed by 10 bases and V by 2 bases; bases with no gene match: 10. The CDR3 DNA is TGTGCCAGCAGTTTAGGACCCGGGACAGGAGAGTCACCCCTCCACTTT. Protein: CASSLGPGTGESPLHF.

This clone was picked up a small number of times. V is TRBV5-1 and J is TRBJ1-6; 10 positions match TRBD1. Germline V CDR1 and CDR2: SGHRS, YFSETQ. The V and J ends lost 3 bases and 3 bases, in that order; junction bases with no gene match: 12. The CDR3 totals 19 residues. CDR3 region: CASSSSGTGAAFYNSPLHF. DNA for the CDR3: TGCGCCAGCAGCTCTTCCGGGACAGGGGCCGCCTTCTATAATTCACCCCTCCACTTT.

The chain has TRBV28 and TRBJ1-2; TRBD1 agrees at 10 bases. The CDR3 is made up of 18 amino acids. The germline gives CDR1 MDHEN, CDR2 SYDVKM. Unmatched junction bases numbered 18, after V lost 3 bases and J lost 8 bases. This chain's CDR3 is CASSLSAGTGASSLGYTF. The CDR3 coding sequence is TGTGCCAGCAGTTTGTCCGCCGGGACAGGGGCCAGTTCTCTCGGCTACACCTTC.

As to this clone: Other DNA sequences in the sample encode the same CDR3. V is TRBV6-6 and J is TRBJ1-6, with TRBD1 matching 9 bases. With 5 bases clipped from V and 5 bases from J, the junction kept 1 base outside the gene matches. Germline CDR1 and CDR2: MNHNY and SVGAGI (reference sequence). CDR3 size: 14 residues. The CDR3 sequence is CASSRDRDNSPLHF. In DNA form, the CDR3 reads TGTGCCAGCAGTCGGGACAGGGATAATTCACCCCTCCACTTT.

The genes are TRBV13 and TRBJ1-1; D is undetermined. Germline V gives CDR1 PRHDT, CDR2 FYEKMQ (reference sequence). V was trimmed by 0 bases and J by 8 bases, leaving 13 bases between them. CDR3 size: 14 residues. The CDR3 loop is CASSLGGFTGEAFF. The DNA for the CDR3 is TGTGCCAGCAGCTTAGGAGGGTTTACGGGCGAAGCTTTCTTT.

The chain's CDR3 is CASSLARQNTEAFF. The CDR3 nucleotides are TGCGCCAGCAGCTTGGCCCGTCAGAACACTGAAGCTTTCTTT. V gene TRBV5-1 combines with J gene TRBJ1-1, with D unclear. Trimming pared 0 bases from V and 1 base from J, leaving 7 bases between. The germline gives CDR1 SGHRS, CDR2 YFSETQ. The CDR3 extends over 14 amino acids.

The rearrangement links TRBV7-2 to TRBJ1-3, with a possible D match to TRBD1 (5 bases). The CDR3 covers 15 residues. Germline V CDR1 and CDR2: SGHTA, FQGNSA. Trimming shortened V by 6 bases and J by 4 bases, and 16 bases separated the two germline ends. CDR3 loop: CASSRTGETGNTIYF. CDR3 in DNA: TGTGCCAGCAGTCGTACGGGGGAGACGGGAAACACCATATATTTT.

The chain has TRBV19 and TRBJ2-3; D is possibly TRBD1 or TRBD2 (5 bases each). The germline V gene encodes CDR1 LNHDA and CDR2 SQIVND (reference sequence). The CDR3 covers 13 residues. V lost 6 bases, J lost 4 bases, and 11 bases lay in between. CDR3 sequence: CASREGPSDTQYF. CDR3 coding DNA: TGTGCCAGTAGAGAGGGGCCATCAGATACGCAGTATTTT.

V and J are TRBV7-9 and TRBJ2-5; D may be TRBD1 (6 bases). Trimming removed 5 bases at V and 4 bases at J, with 17 bases between. The CDR3 has 15 amino acids. Germline values: CDR1 SEHNR, CDR2 FQNEAQ (reference sequence). DNA of the CDR3: TGTGCCAGCAGCGGGGGCGGGCATTGGCGAGAGACCCAGTACTTC. This translates into CASSGGGHWRETQYF.

The rearrangement links TRBV7-2 to TRBJ1-5, with 7 bases matching TRBD1. The V segment lost 8 bases and the J segment 6 bases; nucleotides outside the gene matches: 7. The germline CDR1 and CDR2 sequences are SGHTA and FQGNSA. The length of the CDR3 is 13 residues. DNA of the CDR3: TGTGCCAGCGCTAGACAGGGAAGTCAGCCCCAGCATTTT. It encodes CASARQGSQPQHF.

This clone was recorded a few times. V and J are TRBV14 and TRBJ1-2, with a possible D match to TRBD1 (5 bases). Per germline, CDR1 SGHDN and CDR2 FVKESK. V was cut by 5 bases and J by 1 base, with 8 bases left in between. The CDR3 totals 13 residues. The CDR3 sequence: CASSVDSNYGYTF. CDR3 DNA: TGTGCCAGCAGCGTCGACAGTAACTATGGCTACACCTTC.

This sequence joins TRBV27 and TRBJ2-1; 11 bases map to TRBD2. Germline CDR1 reads MNHEY; CDR2 reads SMNVEV (reference sequence). The CDR3 is 16 residues long. With 6 bases clipped from V and 6 bases from J, the junction kept 10 bases outside the gene matches. The CDR3 DNA reads TGTGCCAGCAGCAAACTAGCGGGGGTCCAAAGCAATGAGCAGTTCTTC. Translated, it gives CASSKLAGVQSNEQFF.

This chain uses TRBV12-5 with TRBJ2-1; TRBD1 is a possible D gene (6 bases). The CDR3 has 15 residues. Germline V gives CDR1 LGHNT, CDR2 FRNRAP. The ends were cut back, 6 bases at V and 2 bases at J, with 14 bases in the middle. For the CDR3, the DNA is TGTGCTAGTGGCACCGGGACAAGGGCCTACAATGAGCAGTTCTTC. Protein product: CASGTGTRAYNEQFF.

The chain carries TRBV5-1 and TRBJ1-1; a possible D gene is TRBD1 (6 bases). Trimming removed 3 bases at V and 4 bases at J, with 13 bases between. Germline V gene sequence: CDR1 SGHRS, CDR2 YFSETQ. The CDR3 runs 14 residues. The CDR3, as DNA: TGCGCCAGCAGCTCGTCGGGACAAACCACTGAAGCTTTCTTT. Protein product: CASSSSGQTTEAFF.

CDR3 sequence: CASSLLQGTGELFF. The CDR3 DNA reads as TGCGCCAGCAGCCTCTTACAGGGTACCGGGGAGCTGTTTTTT. J is TRBJ2-2 and V is TRBV4-3; D may be TRBD1 (6 bases). Germline loops: CDR1 LGHNA, CDR2 YSLEER. CDR3 length equals 14 residues. The V gene lost 4 bases and the J gene lost 5 bases, with 11 bases spanning the gap.

CDR3 loop: CASSHRGSTDTQYF. DNA for the CDR3: TGTGCCAGCAGCCACAGGGGAAGCACAGATACGCAGTATTTT. The chain couples TRBV3-1 (or the pseudogene TRBV3-2) to TRBJ2-3, with D maybe TRBD1 (6 bases). Germline-derived CDR1 and CDR2 are LGHDT and YNNKEL (reference sequence). The CDR3 loop spans 14 amino acids. V lost 3 bases and J lost 0, with 7 bases in between.